Detailed here is one T cell receptor (beta chain). These data originate in a study of blood T cell repertoires in COVID-19. As for the study in general: Italy, Spain and the United States were the sources of the convalescent and acute COVID-19 samples. PBMCs, B-cell-depleted T cells, or T cells were the source of the cDNA or gDNA that made up the material.

As handled by the study authors: Amplification of reference gene primers was used by the study to estimate nucleated cell counts. The table came from immunoSEQ multiplex PCR; TCRdb's copy has only in-frame clones and leaves some out. Clone size and V and J calls were adopted from that table, with D and trimming inferred from the DNA. Of about 85,000 clones in the sample, roughly 89% are singletons; the top ten hold 4.3%. The germline V gene has CDR1 SGHTA and CDR2 FQGNSA. Trimming stripped 5 bases from V and 9 bases from J, with 11 bases between. The CDR3 is 12 residues long. The V gene is TRBV7-2, the J gene TRBJ1-5; no reliable D call. Sample: peripheral blood. The sequence was obtained from a woman aged 80 or over with active or convalescent COVID-19. The DNA for the CDR3 is TGTGCCAGCAGCCGGCCGGGGATGCCCCAGCATTTT. It specifies CASSRPGMPQHF.